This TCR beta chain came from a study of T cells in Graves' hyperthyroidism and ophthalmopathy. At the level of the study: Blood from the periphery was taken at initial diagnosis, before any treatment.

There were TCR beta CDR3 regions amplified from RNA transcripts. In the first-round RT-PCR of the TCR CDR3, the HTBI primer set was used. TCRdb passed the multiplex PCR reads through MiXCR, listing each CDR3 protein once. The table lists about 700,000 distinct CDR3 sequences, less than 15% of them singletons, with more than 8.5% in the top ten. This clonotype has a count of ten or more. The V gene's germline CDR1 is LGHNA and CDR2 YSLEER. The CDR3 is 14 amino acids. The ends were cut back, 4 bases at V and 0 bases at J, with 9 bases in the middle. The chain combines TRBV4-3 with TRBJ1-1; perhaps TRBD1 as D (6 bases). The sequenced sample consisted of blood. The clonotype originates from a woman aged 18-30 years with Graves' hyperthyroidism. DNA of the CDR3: TGCGCCAGCAGCCTGAACAGGGTGAACACTGAAGCTTTCTTT. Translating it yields CASSLNRVNTEAFF.